Listed here is a single T cell receptor (beta chain). The entry originates in a study of blood T cell repertoires in COVID-19. Study background: Material from acute and convalescent COVID-19 was sourced from the United States, Italy and Spain. From T cells, B-cell-depleted T cells, or PBMCs came the material, which was cDNA or gDNA.

The CDR3 has 14 amino acids. Germline trimming cut 5 bases from V and 2 bases from J; bases unmatched to any gene: 3. Germline-derived CDR1 and CDR2 are LNHNV and YYDKDF (reference sequence). The table came from immunoSEQ multiplex PCR; TCRdb's copy has only in-frame clones and leaves some out. The sample records around 300,000 clones, over 75% being singletons. Cohorts were assigned according to the clinical history that participants reported. Each recovered donor of Cohort 3 presented with two negative PCRs, clearance, or symptom resolution. The chain joins TRBV15 to TRBJ2-5; 9 nucleotides align to TRBD2. The TCR originated in a woman aged 30 to 39 who had recovered from COVID-19. What was sequenced was PBMCs or T cells enriched from blood (not recorded which). In DNA form, the CDR3 reads TGTGCCACCAGCCCGACTAGCGGACAAGAGACCCAGTACTTC. Its protein is CATSPTSGQETQYF. The whole variable domain, remainder taken from reference TRBV15 and TRBJ2-5, is DAMVIQNPRYQVTQFGKPVTLSCSQTLNHNVMYWYQQKSSQAPKLLFHYYDKDFNNEADTPDNFQSRRPNTSFCFLDIRSPGLGDTAMYLCATSPTSGQETQYFGPGTRLLVL.